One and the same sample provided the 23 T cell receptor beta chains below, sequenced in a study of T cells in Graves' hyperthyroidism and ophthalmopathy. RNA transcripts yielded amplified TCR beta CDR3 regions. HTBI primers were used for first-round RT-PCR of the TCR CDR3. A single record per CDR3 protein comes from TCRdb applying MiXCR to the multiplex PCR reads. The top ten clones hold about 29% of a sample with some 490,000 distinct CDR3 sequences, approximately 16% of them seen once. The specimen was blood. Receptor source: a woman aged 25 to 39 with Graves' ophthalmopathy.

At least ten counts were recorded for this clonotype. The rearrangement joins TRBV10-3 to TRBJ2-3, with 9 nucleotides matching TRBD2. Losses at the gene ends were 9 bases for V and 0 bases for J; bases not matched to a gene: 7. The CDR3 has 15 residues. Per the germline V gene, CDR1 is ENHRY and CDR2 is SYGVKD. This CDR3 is CAISGSASSTDTQYF. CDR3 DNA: TGTGCCATTAGCGGGAGTGCTTCTAGCACAGATACGCAGTATTTT.

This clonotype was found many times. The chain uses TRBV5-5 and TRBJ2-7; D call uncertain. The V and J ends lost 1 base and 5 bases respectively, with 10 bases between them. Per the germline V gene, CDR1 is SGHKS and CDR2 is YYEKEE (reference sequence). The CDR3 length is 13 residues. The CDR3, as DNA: TGTGCCAGCAGCTTGTGGGTGATGGACGAGCAGTACTTC. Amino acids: CASSLWVMDEQYF.

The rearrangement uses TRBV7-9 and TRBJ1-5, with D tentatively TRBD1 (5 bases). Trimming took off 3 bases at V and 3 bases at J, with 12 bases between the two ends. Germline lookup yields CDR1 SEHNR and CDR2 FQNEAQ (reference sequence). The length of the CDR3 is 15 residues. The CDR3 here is CASSFAGANNQPQHF. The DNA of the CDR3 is TGTGCCAGCAGCTTTGCCGGGGCCAACAATCAGCCCCAGCATTTT.

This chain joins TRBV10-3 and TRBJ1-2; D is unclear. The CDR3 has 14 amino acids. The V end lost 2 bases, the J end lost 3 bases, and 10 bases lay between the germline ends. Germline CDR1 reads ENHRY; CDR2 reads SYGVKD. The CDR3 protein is CAISEGSRDYGYTF. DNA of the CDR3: TGTGCCATCAGTGAGGGTTCCAGAGACTATGGCTACACCTTC.

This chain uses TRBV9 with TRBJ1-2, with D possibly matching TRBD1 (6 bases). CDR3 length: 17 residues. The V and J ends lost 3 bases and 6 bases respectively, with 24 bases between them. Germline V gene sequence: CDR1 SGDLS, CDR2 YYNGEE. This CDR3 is CASSAYPTGTSANGYTF. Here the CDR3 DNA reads TGTGCCAGCAGCGCTTACCCCACCGGGACAAGCGCTAATGGCTACACCTTC.

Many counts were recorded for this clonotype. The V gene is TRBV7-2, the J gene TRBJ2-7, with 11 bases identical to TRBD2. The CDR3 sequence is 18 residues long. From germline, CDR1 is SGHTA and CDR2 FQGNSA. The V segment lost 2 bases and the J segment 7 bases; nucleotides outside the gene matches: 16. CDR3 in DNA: TGTGCCAGCAGCTTATTTGGGGAAGGGACTAGCGGAGGCCGAGAGCAGTACTTC. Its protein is CASSLFGEGTSGGREQYF.

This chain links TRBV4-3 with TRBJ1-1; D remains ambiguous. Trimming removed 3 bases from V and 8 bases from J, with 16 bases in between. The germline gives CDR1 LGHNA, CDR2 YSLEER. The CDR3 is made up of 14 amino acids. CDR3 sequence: CASSQLADVEEAFF. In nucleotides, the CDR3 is TGCGCCAGCAGCCAGTTAGCTGACGTAGAGGAAGCTTTCTTT.

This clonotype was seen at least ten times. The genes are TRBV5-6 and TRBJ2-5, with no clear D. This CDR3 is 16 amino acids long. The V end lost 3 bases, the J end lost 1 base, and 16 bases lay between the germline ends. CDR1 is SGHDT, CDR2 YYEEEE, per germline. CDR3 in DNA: TGTGCCAGCAGCTCCGTACCTCAATCCCTCCAAGAGACCCAGTACTTC. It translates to CASSSVPQSLQETQYF. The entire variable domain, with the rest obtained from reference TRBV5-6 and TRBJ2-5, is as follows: DAGVTQSPTHLIKTRGQQVTLRCSPKSGHDTVSWYQQALGQGPQFIFQYYEEEERQRGNFPDRFSGHQFPNYSSELNVNALLLGDSALYLCASSSVPQSLQETQYFGPGTRLLVL.

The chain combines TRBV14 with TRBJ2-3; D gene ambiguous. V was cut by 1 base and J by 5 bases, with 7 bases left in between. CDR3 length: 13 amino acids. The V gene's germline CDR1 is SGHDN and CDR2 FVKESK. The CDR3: CASSQGTGDTQYF. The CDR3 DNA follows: TGTGCCAGCAGCCAAGGGACCGGAGATACGCAGTATTTT.

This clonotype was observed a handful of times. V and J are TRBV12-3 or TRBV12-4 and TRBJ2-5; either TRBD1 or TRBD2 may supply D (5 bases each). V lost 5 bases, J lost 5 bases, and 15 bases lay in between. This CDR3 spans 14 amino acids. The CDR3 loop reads CASSRQGDGETQYF. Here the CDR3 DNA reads TGTGCCAGCAGTCGCCAGGGAGATGGGGAGACCCAGTACTTC.

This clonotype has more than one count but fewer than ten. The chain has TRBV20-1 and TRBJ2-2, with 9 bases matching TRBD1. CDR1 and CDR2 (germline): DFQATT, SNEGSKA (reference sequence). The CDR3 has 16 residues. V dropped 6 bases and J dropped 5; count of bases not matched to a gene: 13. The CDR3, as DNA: TGCAGTGCCCCGACCGGGACAGGGATGAGGACCGGGGAGCTGTTTTTT. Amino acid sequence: CSAPTGTGMRTGELFF.

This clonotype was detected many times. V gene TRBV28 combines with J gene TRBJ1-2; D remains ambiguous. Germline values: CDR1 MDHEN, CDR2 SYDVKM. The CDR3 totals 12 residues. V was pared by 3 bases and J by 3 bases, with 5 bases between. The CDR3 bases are TGTGCCAGCAGTTTGAGCGACTATGGCTACACCTTC. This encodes CASSLSDYGYTF.

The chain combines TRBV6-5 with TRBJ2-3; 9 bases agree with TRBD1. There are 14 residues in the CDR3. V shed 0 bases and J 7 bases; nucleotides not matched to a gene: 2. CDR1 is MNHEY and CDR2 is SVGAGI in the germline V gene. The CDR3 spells CASSYSTGGNTQYF. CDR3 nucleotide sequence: TGTGCCAGCAGTTACTCGACAGGGGGGAATACGCAGTATTTT.

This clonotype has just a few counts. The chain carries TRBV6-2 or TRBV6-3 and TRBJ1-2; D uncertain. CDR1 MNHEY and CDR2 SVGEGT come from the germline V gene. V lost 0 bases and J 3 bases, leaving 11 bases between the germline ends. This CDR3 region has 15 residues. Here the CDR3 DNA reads TGTGCCAGCAGTTACTCGTCTATGTTGGACTATGGCTACACCTTC. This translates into CASSYSSMLDYGYTF.

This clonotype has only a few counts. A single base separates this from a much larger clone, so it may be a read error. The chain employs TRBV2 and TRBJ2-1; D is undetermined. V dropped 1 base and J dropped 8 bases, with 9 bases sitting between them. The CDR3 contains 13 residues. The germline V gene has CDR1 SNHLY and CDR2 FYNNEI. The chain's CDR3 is CASSEGSADEQFF. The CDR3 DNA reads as TGTGCCAGCAGTGAAGGGTCGGCCGATGAGCAGTTCTTC. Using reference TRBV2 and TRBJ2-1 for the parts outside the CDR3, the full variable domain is EPEVTQTPSHQVTQMGQEVILRCVPISNHLYFYWYRQILGQKVEFLVSFYNNEISEKSEIFDDQFSVERPDGSNFTLKIRSTKLEDSAMYFCASSEGSADEQFFGPGTRLTVL.

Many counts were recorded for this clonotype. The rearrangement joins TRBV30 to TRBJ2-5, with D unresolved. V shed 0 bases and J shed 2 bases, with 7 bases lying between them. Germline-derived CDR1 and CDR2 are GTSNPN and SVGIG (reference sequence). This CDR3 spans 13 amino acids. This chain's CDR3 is CAWSVFLQETQYF. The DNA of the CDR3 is TGTGCCTGGAGTGTTTTTTTACAAGAGACCCAGTACTTC.

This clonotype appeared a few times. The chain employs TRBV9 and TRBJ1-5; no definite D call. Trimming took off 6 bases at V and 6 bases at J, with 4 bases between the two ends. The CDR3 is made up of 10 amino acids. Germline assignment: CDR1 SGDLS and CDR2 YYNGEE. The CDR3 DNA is TGTGCCAGCAATACTCAGCCCCAGCATTTT. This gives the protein CASNTQPQHF. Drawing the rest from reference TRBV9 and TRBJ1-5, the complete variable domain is DSGVTQTPKHLITATGQRVTLRCSPRSGDLSVYWYQQSLDQGLQFLIQYYNGEERAKGNILERFSAQQFPDLHSELNLSSLELGDSALYFCASNTQPQHFGDGTRLSIL.

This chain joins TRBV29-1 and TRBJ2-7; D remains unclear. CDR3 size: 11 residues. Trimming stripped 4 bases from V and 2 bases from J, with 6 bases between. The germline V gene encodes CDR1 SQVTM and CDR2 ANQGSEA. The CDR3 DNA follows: TGCAGCGTTGCACTACCCTACGAGCAGTACTTC. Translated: CSVALPYEQYF.

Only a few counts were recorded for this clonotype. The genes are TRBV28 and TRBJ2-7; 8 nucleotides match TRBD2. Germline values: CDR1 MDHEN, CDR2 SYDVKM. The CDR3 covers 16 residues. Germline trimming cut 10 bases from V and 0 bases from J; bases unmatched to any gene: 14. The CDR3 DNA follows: TGTGCCACCTCCCAGGCGGGGGGCGGGAGCTCCTACGAGCAGTACTTC. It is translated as CATSQAGGGSSYEQYF. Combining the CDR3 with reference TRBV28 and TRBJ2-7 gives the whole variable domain DVKVTQSSRYLVKRTGEKVFLECVQDMDHENMFWYRQDPGLGLRLIYFSYDVKMKEKGDIPEGYSVSREKKERFSLILESASTNQTSMYLCATSQAGGGSSYEQYFGPGTRLTVT.

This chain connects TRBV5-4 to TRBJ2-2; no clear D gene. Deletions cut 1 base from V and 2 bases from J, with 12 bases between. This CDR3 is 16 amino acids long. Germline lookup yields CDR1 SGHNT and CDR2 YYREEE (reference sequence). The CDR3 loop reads CASSLSADRNTGELFF. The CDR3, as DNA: TGTGCCAGCAGCTTGTCGGCAGATAGAAACACCGGGGAGCTGTTTTTT.

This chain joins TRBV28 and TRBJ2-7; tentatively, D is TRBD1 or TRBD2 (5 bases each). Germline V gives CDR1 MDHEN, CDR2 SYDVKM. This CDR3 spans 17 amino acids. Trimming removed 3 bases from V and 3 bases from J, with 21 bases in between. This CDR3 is CASSFPGTSGLFYEQYF. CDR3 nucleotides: TGTGCCAGCAGTTTCCCCGGGACGTCGGGTTTATTCTACGAGCAGTACTTC.

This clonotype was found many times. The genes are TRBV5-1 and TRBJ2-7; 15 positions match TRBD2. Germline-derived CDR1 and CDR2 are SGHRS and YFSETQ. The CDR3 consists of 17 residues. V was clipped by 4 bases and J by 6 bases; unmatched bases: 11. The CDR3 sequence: CASSLDGLGLAGGEQYF. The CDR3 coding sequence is TGCGCCAGCAGCCTGGATGGTTTGGGACTAGCGGGAGGCGAGCAGTACTTC.

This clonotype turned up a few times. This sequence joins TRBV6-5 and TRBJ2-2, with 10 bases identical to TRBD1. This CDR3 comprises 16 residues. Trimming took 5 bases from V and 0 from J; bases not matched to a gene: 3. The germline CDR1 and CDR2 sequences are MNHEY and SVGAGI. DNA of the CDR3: TGTGCCAGCAGTCACGGACAGGGGGCGAACACCGGGGAGCTGTTTTTT. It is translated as CASSHGQGANTGELFF.